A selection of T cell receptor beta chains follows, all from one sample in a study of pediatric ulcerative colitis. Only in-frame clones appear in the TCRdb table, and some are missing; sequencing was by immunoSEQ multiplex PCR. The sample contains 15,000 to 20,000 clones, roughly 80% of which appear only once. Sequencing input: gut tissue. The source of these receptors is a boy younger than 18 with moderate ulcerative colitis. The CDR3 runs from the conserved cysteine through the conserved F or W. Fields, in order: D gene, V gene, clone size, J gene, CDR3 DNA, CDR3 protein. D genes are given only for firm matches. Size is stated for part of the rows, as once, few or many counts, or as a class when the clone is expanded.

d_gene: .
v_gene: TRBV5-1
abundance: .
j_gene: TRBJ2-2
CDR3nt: TGCGCCAGCAGCTTGGTGCGCGGGGAGCTGTTTTTT
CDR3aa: CASSLVRGELFF

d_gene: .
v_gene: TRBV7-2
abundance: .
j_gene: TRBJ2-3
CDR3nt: TGTGCCAGCAGCGCCAGAGATACGCAGTATTTT
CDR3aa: CASSARDTQYF

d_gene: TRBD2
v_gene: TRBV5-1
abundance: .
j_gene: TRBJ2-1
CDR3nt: TGCGCCAGCAGGCAAACTAGCGGGAGCTCCTACAATGAGCAGTTCTTC
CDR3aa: CASRQTSGSSYNEQFF

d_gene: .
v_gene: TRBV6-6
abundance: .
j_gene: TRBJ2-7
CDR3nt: TGTGCCAGCAGTTACTCGGGCATGCCTTTCGAGCAGTACTTC
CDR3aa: CASSYSGMPFEQYF

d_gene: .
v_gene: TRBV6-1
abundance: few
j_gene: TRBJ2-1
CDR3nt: TGTGCCAGCAGTGAAGCGATCCGGGGCTCTTACAATGAGCAGTTCTTC
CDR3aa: CASSEAIRGSYNEQFF

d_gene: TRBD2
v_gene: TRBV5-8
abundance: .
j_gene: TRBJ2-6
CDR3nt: TGTGCCAGCCGGATTAGCGGGCGCTCTGGGGCCAACGTCCTGACTTTC
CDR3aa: CASRISGRSGANVLTF

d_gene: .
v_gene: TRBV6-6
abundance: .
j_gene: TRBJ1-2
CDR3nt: TGTGCCAGCACCCGAGAGGGGGGATCAGCTAACTATGGCTACACCTTC
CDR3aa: CASTREGGSANYGYTF

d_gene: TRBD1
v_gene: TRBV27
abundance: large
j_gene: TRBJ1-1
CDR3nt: TGTGCCAGCAGTTCACAGGGGGAGGGCACTGAAGCTTTCTTT
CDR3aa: CASSSQGEGTEAFF

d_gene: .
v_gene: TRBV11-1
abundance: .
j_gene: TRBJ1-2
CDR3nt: TGTGCCAGCAGCCGATCGGATAACTATGGCTACACCTTC
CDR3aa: CASSRSDNYGYTF

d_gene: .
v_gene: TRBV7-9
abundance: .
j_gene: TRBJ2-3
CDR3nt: TGTGCCAGCAGCTCCCTCCGAAGGGGAGGCACAGATACGCAGTATTTT
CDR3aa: CASSSLRRGGTDTQYF

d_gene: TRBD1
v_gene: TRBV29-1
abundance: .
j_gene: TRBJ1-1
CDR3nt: TGCAGCGTTGAGCCCCGACAGGGAAGGAACACTGAAGCTTTCTTT
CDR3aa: CSVEPRQGRNTEAFF

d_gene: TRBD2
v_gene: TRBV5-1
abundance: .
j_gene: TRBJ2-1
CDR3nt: TGCGCCAGCAGCCTCCGGGCTCTAGCGGACTCCTACAATGAGCAGTTCTTC
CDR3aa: CASSLRALADSYNEQFF

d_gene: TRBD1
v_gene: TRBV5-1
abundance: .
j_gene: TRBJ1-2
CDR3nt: TGCGCCAGCAGCACCGGATTTACAGGGGTACCTGACTATGGCTACACCTTC
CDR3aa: CASSTGFTGVPDYGYTF

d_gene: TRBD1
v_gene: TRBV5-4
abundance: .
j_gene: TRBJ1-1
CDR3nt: TGTGCCAGCAGCCCCGGGACAGGCCGGGATGAAGCTTTCTTT
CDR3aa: CASSPGTGRDEAFF

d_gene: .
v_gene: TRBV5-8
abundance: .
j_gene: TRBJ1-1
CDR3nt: TGTGCCAGCAGCGCCCGACAGGTGAACACTGAAGCTTTCTTT
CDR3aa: CASSARQVNTEAFF

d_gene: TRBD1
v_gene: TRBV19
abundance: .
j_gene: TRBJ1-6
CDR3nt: TGTGCCAGTACCTCCGGGACAGGGGGCAATTCACCCCTCCACTTT
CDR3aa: CASTSGTGGNSPLHF

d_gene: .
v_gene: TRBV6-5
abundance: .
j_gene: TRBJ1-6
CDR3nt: TGTGCCAGCAGCAGCACACTAATCTTGGGTTCACCCCTCCACTTT
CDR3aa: CASSSTLILGSPLHF

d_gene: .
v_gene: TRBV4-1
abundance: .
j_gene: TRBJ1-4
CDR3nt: TGCGCCAGCAGCCGCGAGTCGTTAACTAATGAAAAACTGTTTTTT
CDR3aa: CASSRESLTNEKLFF

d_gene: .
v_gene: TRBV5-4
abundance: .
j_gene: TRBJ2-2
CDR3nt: TGTGCCAGCAGCAGGACCCAGAACACCGGGGAGCTGTTTTTT
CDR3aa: CASSRTQNTGELFF

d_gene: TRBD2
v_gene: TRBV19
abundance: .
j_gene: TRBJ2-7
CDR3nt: TGTGCCAGTAGCCGGACTAGCGGGGGGGTGACCTCCTACGAGCAGTACTTC
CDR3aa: CASSRTSGGVTSYEQYF

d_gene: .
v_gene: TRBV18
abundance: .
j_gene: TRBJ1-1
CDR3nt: TGTGCCAGCTCACCCTCGACAGGGAACACTGAAGCTTTCTTT
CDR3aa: CASSPSTGNTEAFF

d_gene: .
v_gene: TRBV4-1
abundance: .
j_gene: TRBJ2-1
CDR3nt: TGCGCCAGCAGCCAAGATCAGGGCAGTATATACAATGAGCAGTTCTTC
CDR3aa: CASSQDQGSIYNEQFF

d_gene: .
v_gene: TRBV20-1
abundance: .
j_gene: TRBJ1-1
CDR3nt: TGCAGTGTCACAGGGAACACTGAAGCTTTCTTT
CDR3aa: CSVTGNTEAFF

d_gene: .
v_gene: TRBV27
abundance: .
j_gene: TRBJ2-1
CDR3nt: TGTGCCAGCAGTTTCGGGCAGAGTGATGGTGAGCAGTTCTTC
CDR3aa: CASSFGQSDGEQFF

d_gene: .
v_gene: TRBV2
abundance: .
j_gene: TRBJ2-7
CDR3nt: TGTGCCAGCAGCTCGAGGGATGGTGACTACGAGCAGTACTTC
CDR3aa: CASSSRDGDYEQYF

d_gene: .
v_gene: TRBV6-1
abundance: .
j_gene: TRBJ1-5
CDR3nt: TGTGCCAGCAGTGTGGGGACCGAGAATCAGCCCCAGCATTTT
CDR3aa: CASSVGTENQPQHF

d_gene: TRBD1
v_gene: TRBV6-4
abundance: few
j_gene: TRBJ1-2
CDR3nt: TGTGCCAGCAGTCCCAGGGGGTATGGCTACACCTTC
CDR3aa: CASSPRGYGYTF

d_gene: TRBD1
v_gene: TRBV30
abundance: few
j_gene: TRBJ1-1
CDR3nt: TGTGCCTGGAGTGGGCGGGGACAGGGACTATTC
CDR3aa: CAWSGRGQGLF

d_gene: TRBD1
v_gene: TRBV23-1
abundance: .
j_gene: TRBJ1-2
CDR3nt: TGCGCCAGCAGTCAAGGGACAGGGCATGGCTACACCTTC
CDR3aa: CASSQGTGHGYTF

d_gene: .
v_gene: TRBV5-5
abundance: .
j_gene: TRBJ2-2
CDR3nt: TGTGCCAGCAGCTCCAGGGGCCTGAACACCGGGGAGCTGTTTTTT
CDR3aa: CASSSRGLNTGELFF

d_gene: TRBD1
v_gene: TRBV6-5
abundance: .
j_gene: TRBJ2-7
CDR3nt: TGTGCCAGCAGGGAACACAGGGGGCATCCCTACGAGCAGTACTTC
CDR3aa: CASREHRGHPYEQYF

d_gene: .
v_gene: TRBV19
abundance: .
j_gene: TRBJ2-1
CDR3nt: TGTGCCAGTAGTATAGGGGGGAATGAGCAGTTCTTC
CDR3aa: CASSIGGNEQFF

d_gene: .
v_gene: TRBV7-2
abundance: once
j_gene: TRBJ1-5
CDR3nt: TGTGCCAGCAGCTTTGGGGGGGAAGATTCGAGGCCCCAGCATTTT
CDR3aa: CASSFGGEDSRPQHF

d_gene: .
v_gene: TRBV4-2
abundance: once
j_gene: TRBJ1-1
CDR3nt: TGTGCCAGCAGCCAAGATCTAGGAGCTGAAGCTTTCTTT
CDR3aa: CASSQDLGAEAFF

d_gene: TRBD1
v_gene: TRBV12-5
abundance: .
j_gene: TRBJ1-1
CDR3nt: TGTGCTAGTGGTTTGGTTACAGGACAGGGAGAAACTGAAGCTTTCTTT
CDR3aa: CASGLVTGQGETEAFF

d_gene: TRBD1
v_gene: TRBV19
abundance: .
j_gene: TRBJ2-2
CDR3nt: TGTGCCAGTAGTGTGGGCAGGGGGCTTTCGTACACCGGGGAGCTGTTTTTT
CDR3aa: CASSVGRGLSYTGELFF

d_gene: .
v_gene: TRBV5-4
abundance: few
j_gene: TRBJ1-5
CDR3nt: TGTGCCAGCAGCTTCGACAGCAATCAGCCCCAGCATTTT
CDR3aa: CASSFDSNQPQHF

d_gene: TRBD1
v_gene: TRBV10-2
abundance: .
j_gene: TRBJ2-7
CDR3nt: TGCGCCAGCAGTGAGTCGGGACAGGGTCCCTTTAGCGAGCAGTACTTC
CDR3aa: CASSESGQGPFSEQYF

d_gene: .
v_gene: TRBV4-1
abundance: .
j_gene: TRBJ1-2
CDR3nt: TGCGCCAGCAGCCCGACGGCCGGCTCCCTCTATGGCTACACCTTC
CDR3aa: CASSPTAGSLYGYTF

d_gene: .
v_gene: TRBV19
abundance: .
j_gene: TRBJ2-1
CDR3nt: TGTGCCAGTAGTATTGCCTACAATGAGCAGTTCTTC
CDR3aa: CASSIAYNEQFF

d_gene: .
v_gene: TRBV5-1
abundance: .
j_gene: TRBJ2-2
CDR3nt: TGCGCCAGCAGCTTTCTGGCTTGGGGGAAGGTATCGAACACCGGGGAGCTGTTTTTT
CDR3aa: CASSFLAWGKVSNTGELFF

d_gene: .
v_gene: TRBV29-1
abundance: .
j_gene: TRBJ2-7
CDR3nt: TGCAGCGTTGAAGTCTTTTACGAGCAGTACTTC
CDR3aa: CSVEVFYEQYF

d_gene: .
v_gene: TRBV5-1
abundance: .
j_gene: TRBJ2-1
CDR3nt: TGCGCCAGCAGCGCCGGGGGACTTCACAATGAGCAGTTCTTC
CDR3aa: CASSAGGLHNEQFF

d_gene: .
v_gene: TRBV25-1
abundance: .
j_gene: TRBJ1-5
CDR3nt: TGTGCCAGCAGTGCAGGGCCGGAGTTTTTTGAGCCCCAGCATTTT
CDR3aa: CASSAGPEFFEPQHF

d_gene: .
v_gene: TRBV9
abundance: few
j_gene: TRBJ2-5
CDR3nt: TGTGCCAGCAGCGCCGAACCTGGCCAAGAGACCCAGTACTTC
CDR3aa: CASSAEPGQETQYF

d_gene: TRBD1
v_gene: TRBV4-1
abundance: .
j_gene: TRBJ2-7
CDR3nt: TGCGCCAGCAGCCAAGCCGGGACAGGACGTAACGAGCAGTACTTC
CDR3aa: CASSQAGTGRNEQYF

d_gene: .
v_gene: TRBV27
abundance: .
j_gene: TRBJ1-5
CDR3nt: TGTGCCAGCAGCCCCACGGGTCGAGTCGGTCAGCCCCAGCATTTT
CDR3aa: CASSPTGRVGQPQHF

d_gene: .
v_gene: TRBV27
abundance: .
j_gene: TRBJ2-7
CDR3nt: TGTGCCAGCAGTGGAGGGACCTACGAGCAGTACTTC
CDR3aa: CASSGGTYEQYF

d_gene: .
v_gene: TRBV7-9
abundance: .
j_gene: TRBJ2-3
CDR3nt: TGTGCCAGCAGCTTAAGGGACCCTGAGTATTTT
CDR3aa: CASSLRDPEYF

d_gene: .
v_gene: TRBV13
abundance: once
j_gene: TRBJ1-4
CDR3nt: TGTGCCAGCAGCCTGGCAGGGAATAGTGAAAAACTGTTTTTT
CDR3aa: CASSLAGNSEKLFF

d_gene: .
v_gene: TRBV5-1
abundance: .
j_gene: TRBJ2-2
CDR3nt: TGCGCCAGCAGCTCGCGGGCAGGGCTGAACACCGGGGAGCTGTTTTTT
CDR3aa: CASSSRAGLNTGELFF

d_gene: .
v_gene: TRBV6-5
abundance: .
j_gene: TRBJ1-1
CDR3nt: TGTGCCAGCAGTTACGAGGTGGGAAACACTGAAGCTTTCTTT
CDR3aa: CASSYEVGNTEAFF

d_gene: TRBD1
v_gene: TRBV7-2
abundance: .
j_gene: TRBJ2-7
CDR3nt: TGTGCCAGCAGCTTGCCGGGACAGGGGGCCGACGAGCAGTACTTC
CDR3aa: CASSLPGQGADEQYF

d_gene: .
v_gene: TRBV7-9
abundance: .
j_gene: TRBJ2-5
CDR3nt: TGTGCCAGCAGCTTAATGATCCTTTGGAGAGAGACCCAGTACTTC
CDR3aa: CASSLMILWRETQYF

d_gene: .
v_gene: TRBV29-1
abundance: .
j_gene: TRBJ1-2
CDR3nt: TGCAGCGTTGAAAGCTCTAACTATGGCTACACCTTC
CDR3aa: CSVESSNYGYTF

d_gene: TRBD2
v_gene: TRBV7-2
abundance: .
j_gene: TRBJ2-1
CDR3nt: TGTGCCAGCAGCCCCCGTGCGGGAGCCCCGGTCTTC
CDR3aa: CASSPRAGAPVF

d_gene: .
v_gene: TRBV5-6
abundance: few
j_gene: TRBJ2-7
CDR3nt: TGTGCCAGCAGCTTGGTCGGCACCTCCTACGAGCAGTACTTC
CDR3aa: CASSLVGTSYEQYF

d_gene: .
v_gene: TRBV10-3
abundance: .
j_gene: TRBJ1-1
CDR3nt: TGTGCCATCAGTGTTGGGACGGCCAACACTGAAGCTTTCTTT
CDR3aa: CAISVGTANTEAFF

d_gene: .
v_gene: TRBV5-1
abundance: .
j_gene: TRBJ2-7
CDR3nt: TGCGCCAGCAGCTTGGCAGGGGACGCCTACGAGCAGTACTTC
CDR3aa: CASSLAGDAYEQYF

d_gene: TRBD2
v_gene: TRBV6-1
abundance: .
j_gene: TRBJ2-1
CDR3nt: TGTGCCAGCAGTGCGATCGGGACTAGCGGATACAATGAGCAGTTCTTC
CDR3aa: CASSAIGTSGYNEQFF